This T cell receptor (beta chain) was obtained from a study of shared clonotypes between healthy human individuals. Study conclusions and caveats: Rarefaction revealed incomplete sorted-subset sequencing despite large depth. Tissue TCR repertoires likely differ from these blood-only repertoires.

Cells designated naive CD8 were CD45RO-negative and were positively selected for CCR7, with terminally differentiated effector memory CD45RA+ cells excluded. Sorted-subset replicate PCR reactions were performed with around 200 ng DNA, corresponding to roughly 31,000 T cell genomes. Repertoires were generated with immunoSEQ multiplex PCR, while TCRdb's copy carries only in-frame clones and drops some. This repertoire shows about 2 million clones, over 85% found once; its top ten account for roughly 1.2%. This clone was seen ten or more times. Its antigen is not known. The CDR3 sequence is 13 residues long. V was trimmed by 7 bases and J by 4 bases, leaving 14 bases between them. Per germline, CDR1 SGHAT and CDR2 FQDESV (reference sequence).

V and J are TRBV11-1 and TRBJ2-7; D gene uncertain. The TCR comes from a man aged 18 to 30 in good health. Material: naive CD8+ T cells sorted from blood. The DNA for the CDR3 is TGTGCCAGCACCCTAGGACCGACGTACGAGCAGTACTTC. Its translation: CASTLGPTYEQYF.